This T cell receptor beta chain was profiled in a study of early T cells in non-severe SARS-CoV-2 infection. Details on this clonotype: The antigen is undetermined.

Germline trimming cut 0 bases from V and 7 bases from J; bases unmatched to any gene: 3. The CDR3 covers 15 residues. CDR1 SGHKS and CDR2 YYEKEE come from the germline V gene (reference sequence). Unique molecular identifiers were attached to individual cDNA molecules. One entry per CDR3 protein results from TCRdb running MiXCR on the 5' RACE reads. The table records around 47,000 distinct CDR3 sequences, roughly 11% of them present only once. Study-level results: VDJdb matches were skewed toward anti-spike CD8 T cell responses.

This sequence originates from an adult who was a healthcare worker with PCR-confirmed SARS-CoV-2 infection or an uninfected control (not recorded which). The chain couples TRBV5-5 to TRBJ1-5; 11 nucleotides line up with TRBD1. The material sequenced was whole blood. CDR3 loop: CASSLAGTGGQPQHF. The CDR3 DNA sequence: TGTGCCAGCAGCTTGGCCGGGACAGGGGGACAGCCCCAGCATTTT.